The 2 T cell receptor gamma chains below were found in one sample sequenced in a study of human gamma delta and Vdelta1 T cells. TCRdb re-analyzed the PCR reads via CATT. The sample includes over 7,500 gamma-chain clones, about 46% of them seen just once. These receptors' antigens are unknown. Sequencing was carried out using Vdelta1 gamma-delta T cells from blood grown in culture (DOT cells). Receptors were obtained from a human donor in good health.

The chain uses TRGV2 and TRGJ1 or TRGJ2. Looked up from germline, CDR1 is EGSNGY and CDR2 is YDSYNSKV. The CDR3 sequence is 12 residues long. After removal of 0 bases from V and 6 bases from J, the junction contained 2 bases not matched to a gene. CDR3 region: CATWDGLYKKLF. The CDR3 DNA is TGTGCCACCTGGGACGGGCTTTATAAGAAACTCTTT.

The chain carries TRGV8 and TRGJ1 or TRGJ2. The CDR3 has 14 amino acids. V dropped 0 bases and J dropped 0; count of bases not matched to a gene: 2. CDR1 and CDR2 (germline): VENAVY, YDSYNSRV. Here the CDR3 DNA reads TGTGCCACCTGGGATAGGCGGAATTATTATAAGAAACTCTTT. Amino acid sequence: CATWDRRNYYKKLF.